This TCR beta chain was recorded in a study of cytomegalovirus exposure and HLA in healthy donors. The study, taken as a whole, reports: It was 164 TCR beta chains that were listed as cytomegalovirus-associated.

Turning to this clone: Its target is not known.

Germline V gene lookup returns CDR1 MDHEN and CDR2 SYDVKM. CDR3 length equals 17 residues. The junction had 11 bases not matched to a gene; V was cut back by 2 bases and J by 7 bases. Vbeta (60) and Jbeta (13) primers were used in the PCR. The repertoire was sequenced with immunoSEQ multiplex PCR; TCRdb's copy has only in-frame clones and lacks some. The sample holds about 170,000 clones, approximately 81% seen once. The chain employs TRBV28 and TRBJ2-2; 9 positions match TRBD1. This clonotype was sampled from a woman between 18 and 29 years old in good health and CMV-seronegative. Material: PBMCs. The CDR3 sequence: CASSLRLGQGRVGELFF. Written as DNA, the CDR3 is TGTGCCAGCAGTTTAAGATTGGGACAGGGCAGGGTCGGGGAGCTGTTTTTT. The full variable domain, its missing parts supplied by reference TRBV28 and TRBJ2-2, is DVKVTQSSRYLVKRTGEKVFLECVQDMDHENMFWYRQDPGLGLRLIYFSYDVKMKEKGDIPEGYSVSREKKERFSLILESASTNQTSMYLCASSLRLGQGRVGELFFGEGSRLTVL.